The T cell receptor (beta chain) described here comes from a study of T cell responses to AZD1222 COVID-19 vaccine. This clone was seen once. The antigen is not known. Germline CDR1 is SGHDT and CDR2 is YYEEEE. This CDR3 is 15 amino acids long. Trimming removed 0 bases at V and 6 bases at J, with 14 bases between. Overall study findings and caveats: Unmutated variant regions reportedly attract nearly half of all spike-specific TCRs. With dominance at 160-218 and 743-854, vaccine-associated CD4 TCRs spanned spike. Only after the peak T cell response were repertoires sampled. Clonal diversity may have been underestimated in mostly white British donors.

Clones were sequenced by immunoSEQ multiplex PCR, and TCRdb holds only the in-frame ones, with some missing. In the table there are about 190,000 clones, just over 90% of which are singletons. The TCR sequence derives from an adult who received the MenACWY meningococcal vaccine as a control. Sequences were derived from peripheral blood, sampled 28 days after the second dose of the MenACWY control vaccine. The rearrangement joins TRBV5-6 to TRBJ2-3; D may be TRBD1 or TRBD2 (5 bases each). This CDR3 reads CASSLGGPGSDTQYF. CDR3 bases: TGTGCCAGCAGCTTGGGGGGCCCGGGATCTGATACGCAGTATTTT.